The T cell receptor (beta chain) described here comes from a study of blood T cell repertoires in COVID-19. Study-wide context: Acute and convalescent COVID-19 samples came from the United States, Italy and Spain. The analysed material was cDNA or gDNA that came from T cells, B-cell-depleted T cells, or PBMCs.

Per the authors' pipeline: It was from reference gene primer amplification that nucleated cell counts were estimated. Sequencing was performed with immunoSEQ multiplex PCR; in TCRdb, only in-frame clones are kept and a portion is missing. V, J and clone size were drawn from that table, and D and trimming were deduced from the DNA. Seen here are fewer than 250,000 clones, approximately 82% observed once, and the top ten hold less than 3.5%. Germline CDR1 reads MNHEY; CDR2 reads SVGAGI. This CDR3 has 13 amino acids. Trimming at V came to 6 bases and at J to 4 bases, leaving 4 bases not matched to a gene.

Sequenced input: peripheral blood. The TCR comes from a man aged 50 to 60 with active or convalescent COVID-19. The chain has TRBV6-5 and TRBJ2-3, with TRBD2 matching 7 bases. Here the CDR3 reads CASRSGDADTQYF. In nucleotides, the CDR3 is TGTGCCAGCAGGAGCGGGGACGCAGATACGCAGTATTTT.